This paragraph reports one T cell receptor (beta chain). Its target is unknown. This sample was taken from a study of T cells in Graves' hyperthyroidism and ophthalmopathy. Study conclusions and caveats: Ophthalmopathy stood apart from stable hyperthyroidism in a 13 V-J model.

Aged 18 to 65, the patients had hyperthyroidism that was newly diagnosed and had lasted under 2 months. Patients having uncontrolled infection, another autoimmune disease, pregnancy or lactation were not included. The CDR3 regions of TCR beta were amplified from RNA transcripts. Using the HTBI primer set, a first-round RT-PCR was run on the TCR CDR3. TCRdb re-derived calls from the multiplex PCR reads in MiXCR, one entry per CDR3 protein. The sample comprises 350,000 or so distinct CDR3 sequences, approximately 18% of which are singletons, and around a third rests with the top ten. The ends lost 5 bases at V and 7 bases at J; junction bases unmatched: 14. CDR3 size: 16 residues. Germline CDR1 and CDR2: SGHAT and FQNNGV.

This sequence joins TRBV11-2 and TRBJ2-1, with 7 nucleotides matching TRBD2. This sequence was found in a woman aged 25-40 years with Graves' hyperthyroidism that later progressed to Graves' ophthalmopathy. Sequenced material: blood. CDR3: CASSETTGGRGNEQFF. Written as DNA, the CDR3 is TGTGCCAGCAGCGAAACAACTGGCGGGAGAGGTAATGAGCAGTTCTTC.